The T cell receptor (beta chain) described here comes from a study of PD-L1 blockade in urothelial cancer (dated by TCRdb to the late 2010s). Regarding the complete study: Every patient began therapy in 2014 and was given atezolizumab 1,200 mg intravenously every 3 weeks. About 85% of the roughly 29 patients were identified as males with urothelial cancer of bladder origin, and a prior smoking history was reported by 18 of 29 patients. Patients had an ECOG performance status of 0 or 1 and had received between 0 and 3 prior chemotherapy regimens. Blood samples were analyzed at 3 weeks after treatment start (second dose) and at 6 weeks after treatment start. A median of roughly 140,000 T cells and some 84,000 unique TCRs was obtained from blood samples, and a median clonality of around 0.072 was observed. An exploratory multi-omic analysis was conducted of the somatic, immune and clinical correlates of response to PD-L1 blockade with atezolizumab in urothelial cancer. TCR sequencing covered pretreatment tumor samples and matched, serially collected peripheral blood taken before and after atezolizumab treatment. Durable clinical benefit was defined as progression-free survival longer than 6 months, and TCR features were also tested against progression-free and overall survival. In the same patients, whole exome sequencing and RNA sequencing of pretreatment tumors were performed in addition to TCR sequencing. Nine patients achieved durable clinical benefit and approximately 20 did not. Pretreatment blood TCR-seq was available for fewer than 30 patients, at least one posttreatment blood collection was obtained for some 24 patients, and tumor TCR-seq was available for some 24 patients.

This clone showed up just a few times. Its antigen remains unidentified. No base-level quality is on record; no much larger clone is a single base apart. Beyond this particular receptor, the publication reports: Because the sample size was small (n ≈ 28) and many of the analyses were exploratory, the results are meant to be hypothesis-generating. At 3 weeks after the start of treatment, tumor-associated TCR clones in peripheral blood had expanded more in patients with durable benefit (n of about 20, p = 0.022). Improved progression-free and overall survival was found to be associated with pretreatment peripheral blood TCR clonality below the median.

The CDR3 sequence holds 14 residues, the cysteine and phenylalanine included. Of the read, only the CDR3 DNA is kept; its 42 bases are in frame from base 1. V loses 4 bases of germline sequence and J loses 0 bases, and the interval between the two ends is 11 bases. CDR1 is given as SGDLS and CDR2 as YYNGEE, both from the germline V gene. Synthetic TCR analog templates were spiked into each PCR to estimate absolute template abundance from read counts. TCRbeta CDR3 regions were amplified from genomic DNA with bias-controlled V and J gene primers using the immunoSEQ assay. Sequencing of rearranged TCRbeta segments was done at approximately 20X coverage. Turning to the authors' computational methods: Clustering was used to correct sequencing errors, and CDR3s were annotated against IMGT to assign V, D and J genes. Downstream analyses used only productive TCRbeta rearrangements, leaving out any out-of-frame or stop-codon sequences. Clonality was computed as one minus Shannon entropy normalized by the log of the number of unique productive sequences. Clones differing between time points or between blood and tumor were identified using Fisher's exact test with Benjamini-Hochberg correction, with an adjusted p below 0.01 applied as the threshold. The clones in this table, taken by TCRdb from immuneACCESS, are in-frame only. Not every clone is retained; where verified, under half of the shortfall comes from an unresolved V gene, and the cause of the rest is unknown. That table is the source of V, J and clone size, and D and trimming were worked out from the DNA. The sample yields some 120,000 clones; around 89% were counted once. The top ten clonotypes cover more than 1.5% of the sample.

The time point label corresponds to: peripheral blood 6 weeks after treatment start. The cohort included under 35 patients with locally advanced or metastatic urothelial carcinoma who were treated at Memorial Sloan Kettering on a trial protocol. Peripheral blood mononuclear cells were collected pretreatment and during treatment, at between 1 and 8 total time points per patient. The Qiagen DNeasy Blood extraction kit was used to purify genomic DNA from total PBMCs and tumor samples. Collected pretreatment and during treatment, PBMCs were isolated and stored as previously described. This specimen consisted of PBMCs, obtained around atezolizumab (anti-PD-L1) treatment. This chain is built from TRBV9 and TRBJ2-7; TRBD1 is a weak D gene call, 6 bases matching. The sequence was collected from a man aged 55 to 70 with urothelial cancer. The CDR3 reads CASSPRTDSYEQYF. The DNA reads TGTGCCAGCAGCCCTAGGACAGACTCCTACGAGCAGTACTTC.